A selection of T cell receptor beta chains follows, all from one sample in a study of blood T cell repertoires in COVID-19. Sequencing was performed with immunoSEQ multiplex PCR; in TCRdb, only in-frame clones are kept and a portion is missing. The sample yields roughly 180,000 clones, roughly nine tenths seen once. The sample was peripheral blood. These receptors originate from a man in his 70s with active or convalescent COVID-19. CDR3s include the opening cysteine and the closing phenylalanine or tryptophan. D genes are given only for firm matches.

cdr3_aa,cdr3_nt,d_call,v_call,j_call
CASSQSLYEQFF,TGTGCCAGCAGCCAATCCCTCTATGAGCAGTTCTTC,NA,TRBV3-1/TRBV3-2,TRBJ2-1
CASSLGLAGGPGETQYF,TGTGCCAGCAGCTTGGGTCTAGCGGGAGGTCCGGGGGAGACCCAGTACTTC,TRBD2,TRBV5-6,TRBJ2-5
CASGRDRQNEKLFF,TGTGCCAGCGGACGGGACAGACAAAATGAAAAACTGTTTTTT,TRBD1,TRBV2,TRBJ1-4
CASSFNRDTINYGYTF,TGCGCCAGCAGCTTTAACCGGGACACAATTAACTATGGCTACACCTTC,NA,TRBV5-1,TRBJ1-2
CASSWAGANTEAFF,TGTGCCAGTAGCTGGGCAGGGGCGAACACTGAAGCTTTCTTT,NA,TRBV19,TRBJ1-1
CASSMQAGELFF,TGTGCCAGTAGTATGCAGGCCGGGGAGCTGTTTTTT,NA,TRBV19,TRBJ2-2
CASSSGTGGWLFF,TGTGCCAGCAGTTCCGGGACGGGGGGTTGGCTGTTTTTT,NA,TRBV12-3/TRBV12-4,TRBJ1-4
CASSVGYGSDTGELFF,TGTGCCAGCAGTGTCGGGTACGGGAGTGACACCGGGGAGCTGTTTTTT,NA,TRBV5-8,TRBJ2-2
CASSLEPSGRAGYF,TGTGCCAGCAGCTTAGAACCTAGCGGGAGGGCGGGGTATTTT,TRBD2,TRBV11-2,TRBJ2-3
CASSSVSGPNEQFF,TGTGCCAGCAGCTCAGTCTCAGGCCCCAATGAGCAGTTCTTC,NA,TRBV7-2,TRBJ2-1